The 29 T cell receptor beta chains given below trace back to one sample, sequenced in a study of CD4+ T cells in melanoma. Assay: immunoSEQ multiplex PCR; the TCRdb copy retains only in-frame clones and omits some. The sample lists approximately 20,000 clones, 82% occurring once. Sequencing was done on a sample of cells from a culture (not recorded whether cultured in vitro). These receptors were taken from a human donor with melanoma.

CDR3 amino acids: CASSPYLIPNTEAFF. In DNA form, the CDR3 reads TGCGCCAGCAGCCCATACCTCATACCGAACACTGAAGCTTTCTTT. The chain combines TRBV5-1 with TRBJ1-1; D is uncertain. Germline loops: CDR1 SGHRS, CDR2 YFSETQ. The CDR3 covers 15 residues. V dropped 4 bases and J dropped 1 base, with 14 bases sitting between them.

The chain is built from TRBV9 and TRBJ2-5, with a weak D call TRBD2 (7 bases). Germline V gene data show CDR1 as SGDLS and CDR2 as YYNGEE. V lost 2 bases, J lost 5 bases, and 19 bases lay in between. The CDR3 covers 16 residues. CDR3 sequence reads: CASSVGGTSQGETQYF. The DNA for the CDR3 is TGTGCCAGCAGCGTGGGGGGGACATCCCAGGGGGAGACCCAGTACTTC.

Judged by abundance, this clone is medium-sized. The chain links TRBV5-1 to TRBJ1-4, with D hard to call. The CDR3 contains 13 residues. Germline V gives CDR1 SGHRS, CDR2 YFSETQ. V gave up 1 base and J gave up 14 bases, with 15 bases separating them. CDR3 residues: CASSLIGLGGLFF. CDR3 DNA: TGCGCCAGCAGCTTGATTGGCTTGGGAGGGCTGTTTTTT.

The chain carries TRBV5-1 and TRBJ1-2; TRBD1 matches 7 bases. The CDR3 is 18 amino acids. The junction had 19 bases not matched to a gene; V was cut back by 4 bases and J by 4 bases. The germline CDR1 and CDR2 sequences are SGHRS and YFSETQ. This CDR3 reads CASSPQGDSAGGGYGYTF. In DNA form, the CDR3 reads TGCGCCAGCAGCCCTCAGGGGGACAGTGCCGGAGGTGGCTATGGCTACACCTTC.

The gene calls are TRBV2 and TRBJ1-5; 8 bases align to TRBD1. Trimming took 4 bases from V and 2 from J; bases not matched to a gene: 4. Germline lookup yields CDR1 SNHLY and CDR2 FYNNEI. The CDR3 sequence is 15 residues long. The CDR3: CASSVEGQGNQPQHF. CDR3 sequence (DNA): TGTGCCAGCAGTGTTGAGGGACAGGGCAATCAGCCCCAGCATTTT.

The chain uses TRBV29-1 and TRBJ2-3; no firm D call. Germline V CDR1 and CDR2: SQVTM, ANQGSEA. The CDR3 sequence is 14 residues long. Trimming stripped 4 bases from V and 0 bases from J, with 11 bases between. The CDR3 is CSVAGVSSTDTQYF. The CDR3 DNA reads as TGCAGCGTTGCCGGAGTCTCTAGCACAGATACGCAGTATTTT.

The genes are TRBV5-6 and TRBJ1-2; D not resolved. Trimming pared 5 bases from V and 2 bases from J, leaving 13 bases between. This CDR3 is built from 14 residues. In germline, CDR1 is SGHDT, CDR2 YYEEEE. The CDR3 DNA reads TGTGCCAGCAGAGACCTCGGACGGAACTATGGCTACACCTTC. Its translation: CASRDLGRNYGYTF.

This CDR3 is CASSVNPQTLYNEQFF. The CDR3 DNA reads as TGTGCCAGCAGCGTAAATCCGCAGACTCTATACAATGAGCAGTTCTTC. J is TRBJ2-1 and V is TRBV9; no firm D call. Germline CDR1 SGDLS, CDR2 YYNGEE. Between the trimmed V and J ends, which lost 1 base and 4 bases, there was a span of 15 bases. This CDR3 spans 16 amino acids.

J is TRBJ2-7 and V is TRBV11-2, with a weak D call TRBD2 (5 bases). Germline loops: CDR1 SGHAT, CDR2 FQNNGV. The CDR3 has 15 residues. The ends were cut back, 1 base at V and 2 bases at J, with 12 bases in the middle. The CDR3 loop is CASSLVGQTTYEQYF. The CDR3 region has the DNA TGTGCCAGCAGCTTAGTCGGTCAGACTACCTACGAGCAGTACTTC.

The CDR3 here is CASRPGTGVLAKNIQYF. In DNA form, the CDR3 reads TGCGCCAGCAGACCAGGTACAGGAGTACTAGCCAAAAACATTCAGTACTTC. The V call is TRBV5-1, the J call TRBJ2-4; D is perhaps TRBD1 (5 bases). Germline CDR1 and CDR2: SGHRS and YFSETQ. V lost 5 bases and J 0 bases, leaving 18 bases between the germline ends. The CDR3 totals 17 residues.

In DNA, the CDR3 is TGTGCCAGCTCACCTGAGACAGGGGCCTCTGGAAACACCATATATTTT. Translation gives CASSPETGASGNTIYF. This chain uses TRBV18 with TRBJ1-3, with TRBD1 identical over 8 bases. Germline lookup yields CDR1 KGHSH and CDR2 LQKENI. The CDR3 is 16 amino acids. With 3 bases clipped from V and 0 bases from J, the junction kept 4 bases outside the gene matches.

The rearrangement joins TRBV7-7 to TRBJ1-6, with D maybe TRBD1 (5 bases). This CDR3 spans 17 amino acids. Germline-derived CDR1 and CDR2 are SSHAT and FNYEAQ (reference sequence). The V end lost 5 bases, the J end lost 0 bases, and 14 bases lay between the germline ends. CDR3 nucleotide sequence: TGTGCCAGCAGCCCATGGGGCCTTAGCTCCTATAATTCACCCCTCCACTTT. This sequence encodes CASSPWGLSSYNSPLHF. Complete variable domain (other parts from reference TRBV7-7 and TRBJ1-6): GAGVSQSPRYKVTKRGQDVTLRCDPISSHATLYWYQQALGQGPEFLTYFNYEAQPDKSGLPSDRFSAERPEGSISTLTIQRTEQRDSAMYRCASSPWGLSSYNSPLHFGNGTRLTVT.

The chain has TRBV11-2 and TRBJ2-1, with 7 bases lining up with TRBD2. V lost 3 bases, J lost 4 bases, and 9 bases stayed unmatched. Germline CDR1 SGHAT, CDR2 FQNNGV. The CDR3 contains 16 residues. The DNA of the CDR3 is TGTGCCAGCAGCTTGGGATGGGGGGGGTATTACAATGAGCAGTTCTTC. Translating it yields CASSLGWGGYYNEQFF.

CDR3 sequence (DNA): TGTGCCAGCAGCGTAGGTTTAGTAGCGGGGCTCGAGACCCAGTACTTC. It codes for CASSVGLVAGLETQYF. The chain couples TRBV9 to TRBJ2-5; TRBD2 matches at 8 bases. V dropped 0 bases and J dropped 5; count of bases not matched to a gene: 9. The CDR3 contains 16 residues. The germline V gene has CDR1 SGDLS and CDR2 YYNGEE.

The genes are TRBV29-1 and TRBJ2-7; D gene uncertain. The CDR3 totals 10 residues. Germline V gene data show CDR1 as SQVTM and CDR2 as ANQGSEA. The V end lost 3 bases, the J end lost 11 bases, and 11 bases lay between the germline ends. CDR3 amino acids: CSVDDDRKYF. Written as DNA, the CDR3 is TGCAGCGTTGACGACGACCGGAAGTACTTC.

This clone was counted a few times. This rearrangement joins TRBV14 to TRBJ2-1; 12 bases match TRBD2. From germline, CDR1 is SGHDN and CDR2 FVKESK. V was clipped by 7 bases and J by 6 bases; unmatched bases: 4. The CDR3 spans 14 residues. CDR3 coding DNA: TGTGCCAGCATGGCTAGCGGGGGGGCCAATGAGCAGTTCTTC. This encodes CASMASGGANEQFF.

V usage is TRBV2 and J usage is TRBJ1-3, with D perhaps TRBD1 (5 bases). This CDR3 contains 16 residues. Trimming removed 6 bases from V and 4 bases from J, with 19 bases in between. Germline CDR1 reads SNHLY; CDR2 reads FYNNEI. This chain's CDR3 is CASSGPGKPPGNTIYF. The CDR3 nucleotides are TGTGCCAGCAGCGGTCCAGGGAAGCCTCCCGGAAACACCATATATTTT.

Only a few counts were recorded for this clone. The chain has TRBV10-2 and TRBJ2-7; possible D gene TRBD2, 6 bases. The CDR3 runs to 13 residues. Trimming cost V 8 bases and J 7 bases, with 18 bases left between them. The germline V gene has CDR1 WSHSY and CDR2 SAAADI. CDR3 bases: TGCGCCAGCCGGCTGGAGGGCGCGGGGGAGCAGTACTTC. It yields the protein CASRLEGAGEQYF.

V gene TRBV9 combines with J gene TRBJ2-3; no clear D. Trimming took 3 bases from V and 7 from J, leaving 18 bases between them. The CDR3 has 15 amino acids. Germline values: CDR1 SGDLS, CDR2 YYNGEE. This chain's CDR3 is CASSALDLTGYTQYF. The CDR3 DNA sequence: TGTGCCAGCAGCGCCCTAGACCTCACCGGGTATACGCAGTATTTT.

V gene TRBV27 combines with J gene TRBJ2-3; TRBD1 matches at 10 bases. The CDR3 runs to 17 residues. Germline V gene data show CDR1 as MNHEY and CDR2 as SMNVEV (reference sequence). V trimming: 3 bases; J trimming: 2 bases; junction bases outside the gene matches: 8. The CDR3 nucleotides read TGTGCCAGCAGTTTTACCGGGACAGGGGTTTTCACAGATACGCAGTATTTT. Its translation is CASSFTGTGVFTDTQYF.

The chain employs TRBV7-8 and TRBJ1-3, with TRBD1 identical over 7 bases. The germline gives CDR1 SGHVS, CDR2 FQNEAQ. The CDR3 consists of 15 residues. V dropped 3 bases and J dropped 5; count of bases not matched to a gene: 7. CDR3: CASSFQTGQRNTIYF. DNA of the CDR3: TGTGCCAGCAGCTTTCAGACAGGGCAAAGAAACACCATATATTTT.

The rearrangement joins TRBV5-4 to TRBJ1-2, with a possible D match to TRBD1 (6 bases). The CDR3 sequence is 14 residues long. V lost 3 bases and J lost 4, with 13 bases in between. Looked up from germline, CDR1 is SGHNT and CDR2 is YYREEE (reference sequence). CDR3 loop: CASSWGAGSYGYTF. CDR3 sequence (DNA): TGTGCCAGCAGCTGGGGGGCCGGCAGCTATGGCTACACCTTC.

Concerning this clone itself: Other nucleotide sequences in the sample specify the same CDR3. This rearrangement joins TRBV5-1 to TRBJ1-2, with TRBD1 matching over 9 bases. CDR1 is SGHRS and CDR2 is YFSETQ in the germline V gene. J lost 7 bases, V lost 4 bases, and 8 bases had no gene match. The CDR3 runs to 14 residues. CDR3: CASSLGDRAGGYTF. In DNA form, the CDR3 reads TGCGCCAGCAGCCTGGGGGACAGGGCGGGTGGCTACACCTTC.

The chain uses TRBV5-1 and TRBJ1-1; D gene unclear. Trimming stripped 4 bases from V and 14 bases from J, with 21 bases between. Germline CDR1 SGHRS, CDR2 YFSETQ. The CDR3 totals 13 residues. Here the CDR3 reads CASSVDPSADEFF. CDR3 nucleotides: TGCGCCAGCAGCGTTGACCCTAGCGCGGATGAGTTCTTT.

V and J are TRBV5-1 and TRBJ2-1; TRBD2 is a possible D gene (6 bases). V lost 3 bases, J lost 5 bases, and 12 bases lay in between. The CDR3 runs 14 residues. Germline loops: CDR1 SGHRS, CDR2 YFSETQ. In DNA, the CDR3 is TGCGCCAGCAGCTACGGGGGAACTAACAATGAGCAGTTCTTC. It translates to CASSYGGTNNEQFF.

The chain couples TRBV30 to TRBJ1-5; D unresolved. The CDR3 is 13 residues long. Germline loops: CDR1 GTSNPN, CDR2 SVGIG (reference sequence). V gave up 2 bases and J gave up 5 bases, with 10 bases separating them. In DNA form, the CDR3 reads TGTGCCTGGAGTAGGTCCGGGGATCAGCCCCAGCATTTT. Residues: CAWSRSGDQPQHF. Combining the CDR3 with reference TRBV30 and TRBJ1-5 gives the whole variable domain SQTIHQWPATLVQPVGSPLSLECTVEGTSNPNLYWYRQAAGRGLQLLFYSVGIGQISSEVPQNLSASRPQDRQFILSSKKLLLSDSGFYLCAWSRSGDQPQHFGDGTRLSIL.

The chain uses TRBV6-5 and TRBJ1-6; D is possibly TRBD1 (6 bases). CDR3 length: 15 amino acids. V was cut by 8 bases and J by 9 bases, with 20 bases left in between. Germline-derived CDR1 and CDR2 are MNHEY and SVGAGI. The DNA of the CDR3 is TGTGCCAGCGGGACCCCCGGGGGGCGCCGTTCACCCCTCCACTTT. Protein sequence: CASGTPGGRRSPLHF.

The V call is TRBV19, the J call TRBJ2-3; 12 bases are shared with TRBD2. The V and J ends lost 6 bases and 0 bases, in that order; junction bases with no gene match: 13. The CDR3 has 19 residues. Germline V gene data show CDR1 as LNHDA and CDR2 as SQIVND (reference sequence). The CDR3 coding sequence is TGTGCCAGTAGCAAAACTAGCGGGGGGATGAGTACTAGCACAGATACGCAGTATTTT. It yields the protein CASSKTSGGMSTSTDTQYF. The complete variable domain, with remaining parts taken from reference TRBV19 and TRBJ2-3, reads DGGITQSPKYLFRKEGQNVTLSCEQNLNHDAMYWYRQDPGQGLRLIYYSQIVNDFQKGDIAEGYSVSREKKESFPLTVTSAQKNPTAFYLCASSKTSGGMSTSTDTQYFGPGTRLTVL.

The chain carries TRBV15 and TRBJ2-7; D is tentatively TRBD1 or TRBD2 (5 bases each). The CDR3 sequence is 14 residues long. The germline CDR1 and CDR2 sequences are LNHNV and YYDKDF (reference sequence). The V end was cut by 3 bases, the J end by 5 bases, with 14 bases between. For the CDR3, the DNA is TGTGCCACCAGCAGCGGGGCTACAGTCGACGAGCAGTACTTC. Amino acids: CATSSGATVDEQYF.